The clone carrying this T cell receptor (beta chain) is a singleton in its sample. In the original analysis: Nucleated cell number was recorded as an estimate derived from reference gene primer amplification. Clones were sequenced by immunoSEQ multiplex PCR, and TCRdb holds only the in-frame ones, with some missing. The DNA gave D and trimming, while V, J and clone size come from that table. The sample includes about 140,000 clones, about 83% seen only once; the top ten take around 5%. The data stem from a study of blood T cell repertoires in COVID-19. On the study more broadly: Samples representing acute and convalescent COVID-19 were sourced from the United States, Italy and Spain. From T cells, B-cell-depleted T cells, or PBMCs came the material, which was cDNA or gDNA.

The sequencing sample was made of peripheral blood. This TCR came from a human donor in a cohort sampled during active COVID-19.

This CDR3 is CSVGIAGGPYNEQFF. The CDR3 bases are TGCAGCGTGGGCATAGCGGGAGGACCTTACAATGAGCAGTTCTTC. This chain uses TRBV29-1 with TRBJ2-1; 10 bases line up with TRBD2. There are 15 residues in the CDR3. The germline V gene has CDR1 SQVTM and CDR2 ANQGSEA. V was clipped by 6 bases and J by 4 bases; unmatched bases: 9.